This TCR beta chain emerged from a study of radiation and T cells in renal cell carcinoma. As for the study in general: Nephrectomy followed 15 Gy stereotactic body radiation by 4 weeks.

TCRdb's table, derived via immunoSEQ multiplex PCR, lists solely in-frame clones and lacks some. The sample yields approximately 140,000 clones, around four fifths seen once. Findings of the study overall: Pretreatment tumor biopsies were lacking, so baseline clonotypes are unknown. From baseline, blood top tumor clonotypes peaked at 2 weeks post-radiation.

This CDR3 is built from 15 residues. The germline CDR1 and CDR2 sequences are MNHEY and SVGAGI. The V end was cut by 7 bases, the J end by 0 bases, with 15 bases between. Remarks on this clone: What it binds is unknown.

Time point of the sample: baseline pretreatment blood. Sample treatment: 15 Gy SBRT to primary tumor, nephrectomy 4 weeks later. Serial blood draws occurred at baseline and 2 and 4 weeks post-SBRT. This sequence was found in a woman aged 45-59 years with renal cell carcinoma. V and J are TRBV6-5 and TRBJ1-1; unclear D gene. The sample was blood, taken from a patient whose treatment included radiotherapy and nephrectomy. The CDR3 loop is CASMTPRVLNTEAFF. The DNA for the CDR3 is TGTGCCAGCATGACACCGAGGGTCTTGAACACTGAAGCTTTCTTT.